These 30 T cell receptor beta chains were all obtained from the same sample, sequenced in a study of cytomegalovirus exposure and HLA in healthy donors. This PCR relied on a set of 60 Vbeta primers and 13 Jbeta primers. The assay was immunoSEQ multiplex PCR, and TCRdb's table has in-frame clones only and misses some. The sample has under 200,000 clones; 79% are singletons. The sample consisted of PBMCs. Receptor source: a woman between 50 and 59 years old in good health and CMV-seronegative.

V and J are TRBV6-5 and TRBJ2-3, with D unclear. The CDR3 runs 13 residues. Trimming pared 7 bases from V and 2 bases from J, leaving 10 bases between. Germline values: CDR1 MNHEY, CDR2 SVGAGI. CDR3 nucleotide sequence: TGTGCCAGCATGGGTAGCCTCACAGATACGCAGTATTTT. Translating gives CASMGSLTDTQYF.

This chain connects TRBV7-2 to TRBJ2-5; 13 positions match TRBD2. Germline V gene lookup returns CDR1 SGHTA and CDR2 FQGNSA. V lost 1 base and J lost 2; bases outside the gene matches: 4. The CDR3 totals 17 residues. CDR3 DNA: TGTGCCAGCAGCTTAGGACTAGCGGGAGGACCACAAGAGACCCAGTACTTC. It translates to CASSLGLAGGPQETQYF.

This clone was seen a handful of times. The rearrangement joins TRBV4-2 to TRBJ2-6; a weak D match, TRBD1 (5 bases). The CDR3 spans 17 residues. The V end was cut by 0 bases, the J end by 2 bases, with 11 bases between. CDR1 is LGHNA and CDR2 is YNFKEQ in the germline V gene. CDR3 sequence (DNA): TGTGCCAGCAGCCAAGACGAGGCAGGGACTGGGGCCAACGTCCTGACTTTC. Residues: CASSQDEAGTGANVLTF.

The CDR3 nucleotides are TGTGCCAGCAGCGACCGGGTGACAGCGGGGAATGAGCAGTTCTTC. Protein product: CASSDRVTAGNEQFF. The V gene is TRBV9, the J gene TRBJ2-1; TRBD2 agrees at 7 bases. The CDR3 is made up of 15 amino acids. J was trimmed by 7 bases and V by 3 bases; bases with no gene match: 10. Per germline, CDR1 SGDLS and CDR2 YYNGEE. Full variable domain (rest looked up from reference TRBV9 and TRBJ2-1): DSGVTQTPKHLITATGQRVTLRCSPRSGDLSVYWYQQSLDQGLQFLIQYYNGEERAKGNILERFSAQQFPDLHSELNLSSLELGDSALYFCASSDRVTAGNEQFFGPGTRLTVL.

Here the CDR3 reads CASSQTLGLAGGLKNIQYF. The CDR3 nucleotides are TGCGCCAGCAGCCAAACCCTGGGACTAGCGGGGGGCCTGAAAAACATTCAGTACTTC. This chain links TRBV4-3 with TRBJ2-4; TRBD2 aligns across 15 bases. This CDR3 contains 19 residues. The germline gives CDR1 LGHNA, CDR2 YSLEER. With 2 bases clipped from V and 4 bases from J, the junction kept 9 bases outside the gene matches.

The chain couples TRBV13 to TRBJ2-2, with a tentative D call TRBD2 (7 bases). There are 18 residues in the CDR3. The V end lost 5 bases, the J end lost 7 bases, and 26 bases lay between the germline ends. Germline assignment: CDR1 PRHDT and CDR2 FYEKMQ (reference sequence). CDR3 nucleotide sequence: TGTGCCAGCAGCCCACGCACCGCTGGGGGGGGCCGTTTCGGGGAGCTGTTTTTT. Encoded protein: CASSPRTAGGGRFGELFF. Combining the CDR3 with reference TRBV13 and TRBJ2-2 gives the whole variable domain AAGVIQSPRHLIKEKRETATLKCYPIPRHDTVYWYQQGPGQDPQFLISFYEKMQSDKGSIPDRFSAQQFSDYHSELNMSSLELGDSALYFCASSPRTAGGGRFGELFFGEGSRLTVL.

The chain uses TRBV15 and TRBJ2-1, with a weak D call TRBD2 (6 bases). The V and J ends lost 0 bases and 12 bases respectively, with 24 bases between them. Germline lookup yields CDR1 LNHNV and CDR2 YYDKDF (reference sequence). The CDR3 extends over 17 amino acids. CDR3 nucleotides: TGTGCCACCAGCAGAGATCGGATGTCGGTTCCGGGGGATGGGCAGTTCTTC. Translated: CATSRDRMSVPGDGQFF.

The chain uses TRBV29-1 and TRBJ1-1; 8 positions agree with TRBD1. The ends lost 0 bases at V and 1 base at J; junction bases unmatched: 10. CDR1 SQVTM and CDR2 ANQGSEA come from the germline V gene. The CDR3 sequence is 17 residues long. CDR3 amino acids: CSVEDQRTGFRNTEAFF. The CDR3, as DNA: TGCAGCGTTGAAGATCAGAGGACAGGGTTTAGGAACACTGAAGCTTTCTTT.

The chain joins TRBV7-6 to TRBJ2-7, with D perhaps TRBD2 (7 bases). Germline V gives CDR1 SGHVS, CDR2 FNYEAQ. The CDR3 runs to 13 residues. Trimming took off 6 bases at V and 1 base at J, with 10 bases between the two ends. CDR3 region: CASRAGASYEQYF. For the CDR3, the DNA is TGTGCCAGCAGGGCGGGGGCTTCCTACGAGCAGTACTTC.

The V call is TRBV9, the J call TRBJ1-5; possibly TRBD1 for D (5 bases). The CDR3 has 16 amino acids. V was cut by 3 bases and J by 2 bases, with 15 bases left in between. The germline gives CDR1 SGDLS, CDR2 YYNGEE. CDR3 loop: CASSAGGGDGNQPQHF. CDR3 coding DNA: TGTGCCAGCAGCGCCGGGGGGGGTGATGGCAATCAGCCCCAGCATTTT.

About this clone itself: Compared with germline, one end of the junction differs, possibly owing to a read error. This same CDR3 is encoded by further DNA sequences in the sample. V and J are TRBV11-2 and TRBJ2-7, with 11 positions matching TRBD1. There are 14 residues in the CDR3. The germline CDR1 and CDR2 sequences are SGHAT and FQNNGV. CDR3 protein: CASSRDRGSSEQYF. The CDR3 DNA reads as TGTGCCAGCAGCCGGGACAGGGGGTCCTCCGAGCAGTACTTC.

The genes are TRBV28 and TRBJ2-7; no clear D gene. Between the trimmed V and J ends, which lost 5 bases and 6 bases, there was a span of 17 bases. This CDR3 region has 14 residues. Germline-derived CDR1 and CDR2 are MDHEN and SYDVKM. The CDR3 region is CASSHLTSLFEQYF. CDR3 bases: TGTGCCAGCAGTCACCTAACGAGTCTCTTCGAGCAGTACTTC.

This clone was seen once. J is TRBJ1-5 and V is TRBV7-9, with D possibly TRBD1 on 5 matching bases. Germline assignment: CDR1 SEHNR and CDR2 FQNEAQ (reference sequence). This CDR3 spans 14 amino acids. Trimming took off 2 bases at V and 5 bases at J, with 10 bases between the two ends. This CDR3 reads CASSLRGEDQPQHF. DNA for the CDR3: TGTGCCAGCAGCTTAAGAGGGGAGGATCAGCCCCAGCATTTT.

The chain recombines TRBV10-3 with TRBJ2-3; TRBD2 matches at 11 bases. The CDR3 sequence is 15 residues long. Germline lookup yields CDR1 ENHRY and CDR2 SYGVKD. The V gene end was trimmed by 6 bases and the J gene end by 1 base; junction bases not matched to a gene: 3. CDR3 loop: CAIRPGLAGTDTQYF. CDR3 sequence (DNA): TGTGCCATCAGGCCGGGACTAGCGGGCACAGATACGCAGTATTTT.

This rearrangement joins TRBV7-2 to TRBJ1-1, with 11 bases lining up with TRBD1. The V and J ends lost 0 bases and 5 bases, in that order; junction bases with no gene match: 2. The V gene's germline CDR1 is SGHTA and CDR2 FQGNSA. The CDR3 is made up of 15 amino acids. CDR3 loop: CASSLAGTGGTEAFF. The CDR3, as DNA: TGTGCCAGCAGCTTAGCAGGGACAGGGGGTACTGAAGCTTTCTTT. Full variable domain (remainder filled in from reference TRBV7-2 and TRBJ1-1): GAGVSQSPSNKVTEKGKDVELRCDPISGHTALYWYRQSLGQGLEFLIYFQGNSAPDKSGLPSDRFSAERTGGSVSTLTIQRTQQEDSAVYLCASSLAGTGGTEAFFGQGTRLTVV.

V and J are TRBV28 and TRBJ2-7; D is possibly TRBD1 (6 bases). CDR3 length: 14 amino acids. V dropped 8 bases and J dropped 6 bases, with 20 bases sitting between them. CDR1 and CDR2 (germline): MDHEN, SYDVKM. CDR3 protein: CASLGQQGWSEQYF. The CDR3 region has the DNA TGTGCCAGCCTCGGTCAACAGGGTTGGTCCGAGCAGTACTTC.

The CDR3 is CASSPRGNTEAFF. The CDR3 DNA follows: TGTGCCAGCTCACCGAGAGGGAACACTGAAGCTTTCTTT. The chain has TRBV18 and TRBJ1-1; the D is unclear. There are 13 residues in the CDR3. Germline V gene lookup returns CDR1 KGHSH and CDR2 LQKENI. V was shortened by 3 bases and J by 1 base, with 6 bases between the two germline ends.

The table lists this clone with a count of one. The rearrangement links TRBV9 to TRBJ2-7, with D perhaps matching TRBD2 (5 bases). The CDR3 loop spans 16 amino acids. The germline V gene has CDR1 SGDLS and CDR2 YYNGEE. Trimming cost V 4 bases and J 0 bases, with 17 bases left between them. CDR3 nucleotides: TGTGCCAGCAGCCCCCATGAGGGCCTAAGCTCCTACGAGCAGTACTTC. The encoded protein is CASSPHEGLSSYEQYF.

Details on this clone: Other DNA sequences in this specimen translate into the identical CDR3. The chain is built from TRBV12-2 and TRBJ1-1. TRBV12-2 is tagged as a pseudogene. The CDR3 covers 18 residues. DNA of the CDR3: TGTGCAAGTCGCTGCTCCCCCCCGGGGGGGGAATCGCGGGCTGAAGCTTTCTTT. It encodes CASRCSPPGGESRAEAFF.

This chain's CDR3 is CASSPRFSGANVLTF. The CDR3 bases are TGCGCCAGCAGCCCCAGGTTCTCTGGGGCCAACGTCCTGACTTTC. This chain joins TRBV4-1 and TRBJ2-6; the D is unclear. Germline V gene data show CDR1 as MGHRA and CDR2 as YSYEKL. This CDR3 comprises 15 residues. V was clipped by 4 bases and J by 0 bases, with 7 bases between them.

This clone was seen once. The rearrangement uses TRBV19 and TRBJ1-5; D ambiguous. This CDR3 has 15 residues. Per germline, CDR1 LNHDA and CDR2 SQIVND (reference sequence). Trimming removed 4 bases from V and 9 bases from J, with 19 bases in between. In DNA, the CDR3 is TGTGCCAGTAGTACTAACACGGGGTCCAGTGGGCCCCAGCATTTT. Translated: CASSTNTGSSGPQHF.

The chain joins TRBV27 to TRBJ1-5; the match to TRBD1 covers 8 bases. With 1 base clipped from V and 6 bases from J, the junction kept 8 bases outside the gene matches. Germline-derived CDR1 and CDR2 are MNHEY and SMNVEV (reference sequence). This CDR3 region has 16 residues. The CDR3 loop is CASSLFSGGASQPQHF. As DNA, the CDR3 is TGTGCCAGCAGTTTATTCTCAGGGGGCGCTTCTCAGCCCCAGCATTTT.

V and J are TRBV9 and TRBJ2-2; tentative D call: TRBD2 (5 bases). CDR3 length equals 17 residues. The V and J ends lost 0 bases and 0 bases respectively, with 12 bases between them. The V gene's germline CDR1 is SGDLS and CDR2 YYNGEE. The CDR3: CASSVVGVGANTGELFF. DNA for the CDR3: TGTGCCAGCAGCGTAGTCGGGGTGGGAGCGAACACCGGGGAGCTGTTTTTT.

The CDR3 region is CASSPAPNTGELFF. In DNA, the CDR3 is TGTGCCAGCTCACCGGCTCCGAACACCGGGGAGCTGTTTTTT. The chain joins TRBV18 to TRBJ2-2; D gene ambiguous. The germline V gene encodes CDR1 KGHSH and CDR2 LQKENI. V lost 3 bases, J lost 0 bases, and 5 bases lay in between. The CDR3 covers 14 residues.

The V gene is TRBV29-1, the J gene TRBJ2-7, with D tentatively TRBD2 (6 bases). The V and J ends lost 7 bases and 3 bases respectively, with 10 bases between them. CDR3 length: 11 amino acids. Germline V gene lookup returns CDR1 SQVTM and CDR2 ANQGSEA. The CDR3 bases are TGCAGCGGAAGGGACTTCTACGAGCAGTACTTC. It translates to CSGRDFYEQYF.

The CDR3 protein is CASRDRGEEKLFF. DNA of the CDR3: TGTGCCAGCAGGGACAGGGGTGAGGAAAAACTGTTTTTT. This sequence joins TRBV6-1 and TRBJ1-4; 9 bases agree with TRBD1. V lost 6 bases, J lost 8 bases, and 4 bases stayed unmatched. The CDR3 runs 13 residues. Germline CDR1 MNHNS, CDR2 SASEGT.

The genes are TRBV4-2 and TRBJ2-1; 8 bases match TRBD2. Germline V CDR1 and CDR2: LGHNA, YNFKEQ. This CDR3 comprises 14 residues. The V and J ends lost 4 bases and 8 bases, in that order; junction bases with no gene match: 7. CDR3 DNA: TGTGCCAGCAGCCCGGGACTAGTTTCTCATGAGCAGTTCTTC. This gives the protein CASSPGLVSHEQFF.

This chain connects TRBV18 to TRBJ1-5; no clear D gene. The V gene's germline CDR1 is KGHSH and CDR2 LQKENI. Deletions cut 0 bases from V and 6 bases from J, with 9 bases between. The length of the CDR3 is 14 residues. In nucleotides, the CDR3 is TGTGCCAGCTCACCACCTACCCCGGGTCAGCCCCAGCATTTT. Translating gives CASSPPTPGQPQHF.

This clone was recorded once. Its ends do not fully match the called genes, so a read error is possible. The chain couples TRBV19 to TRBJ2-1; 10 bases are a match to TRBD1. In germline, CDR1 is LNHDA, CDR2 SQIVND (reference sequence). The CDR3 has 15 amino acids. The CDR3 reads CASSLDRGPVNEQFF. CDR3 DNA sequence: TGTGCCAGTAGTTTAGACAGGGGGCCGGTCAATGAGCAGTTCTTC.

J is TRBJ1-1 and V is TRBV7-9, with D perhaps matching TRBD1 (5 bases). The V gene's germline CDR1 is SEHNR and CDR2 FQNEAQ (reference sequence). Trimming cost V 5 bases and J 3 bases, with 16 bases left between them. The CDR3 spans 15 residues. Written as DNA, the CDR3 is TGTGCCAGCAGCCCTGGGGGGGATCGGTACACTGAAGCTTTCTTT. This codes for CASSPGGDRYTEAFF.